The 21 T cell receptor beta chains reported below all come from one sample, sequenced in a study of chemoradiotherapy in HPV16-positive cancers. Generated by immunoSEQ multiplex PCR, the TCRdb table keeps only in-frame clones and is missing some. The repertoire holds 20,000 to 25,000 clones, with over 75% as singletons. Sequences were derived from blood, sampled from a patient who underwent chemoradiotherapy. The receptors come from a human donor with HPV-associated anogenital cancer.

Here the CDR3 reads CASSLQGLGDSPLHF. The CDR3 DNA sequence: TGCGCCAGCAGCTTGCAGGGCCTGGGGGATTCACCCCTCCACTTT. The chain links TRBV5-1 to TRBJ1-6; D might be TRBD1 (5 bases). Germline-derived CDR1 and CDR2 are SGHRS and YFSETQ. Trimming left V 1 base short and J 8 bases short, with 13 bases between. The CDR3 spans 15 residues.

CDR3 coding DNA: TGTGCCAGCAGCTTCGGGGATGCAATTCAAGAGACCCAGTACTTC. It codes for CASSFGDAIQETQYF. The V and J genes are TRBV5-5 and TRBJ2-5; tentative D call: TRBD2 (5 bases). Trimming shortened V by 2 bases and J by 2 bases, and 13 bases separated the two germline ends. CDR3 size: 15 residues. Germline values: CDR1 SGHKS, CDR2 YYEKEE (reference sequence).

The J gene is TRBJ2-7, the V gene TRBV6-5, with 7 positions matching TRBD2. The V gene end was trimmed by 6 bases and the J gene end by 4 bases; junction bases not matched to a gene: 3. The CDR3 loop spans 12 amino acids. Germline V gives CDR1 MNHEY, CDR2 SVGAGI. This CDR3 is CASRDGRYEQYF. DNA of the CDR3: TGTGCCAGCAGGGACGGGAGGTACGAGCAGTACTTC.

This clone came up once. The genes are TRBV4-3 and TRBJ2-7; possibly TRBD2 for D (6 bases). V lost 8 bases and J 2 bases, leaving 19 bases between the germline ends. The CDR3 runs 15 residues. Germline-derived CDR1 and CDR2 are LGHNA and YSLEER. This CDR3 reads CASAKGSGPTYEQYF. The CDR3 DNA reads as TGCGCCAGCGCTAAGGGAAGCGGGCCGACCTACGAGCAGTACTTC.

CDR3 sequence: CASSTSVNTEAFF. The DNA of the CDR3 is TGTGCCAGCAGTACCTCAGTGAACACTGAAGCTTTCTTT. The chain uses TRBV6-4 and TRBJ1-1; D is unclear. CDR3 size: 13 residues. CDR1 is MRHNA and CDR2 is SNTAGT in the germline V gene. Trimming left V 5 bases short and J 0 bases short, with 7 bases between.

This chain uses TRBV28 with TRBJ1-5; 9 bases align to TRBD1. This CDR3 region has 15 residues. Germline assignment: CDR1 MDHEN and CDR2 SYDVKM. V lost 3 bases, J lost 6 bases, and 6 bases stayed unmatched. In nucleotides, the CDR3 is TGTGCCAGCAGTTTTAGGGGGACAGGGTTTCAGCCCCAGCATTTT. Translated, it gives CASSFRGTGFQPQHF.

This chain's CDR3 is CASSEGAMNTEAFF. The DNA of the CDR3 is TGCGCCAGCAGTGAGGGGGCTATGAACACTGAAGCTTTCTTT. The chain carries TRBV10-2 and TRBJ1-1, with a tentative D call TRBD1 (5 bases). The CDR3 loop spans 14 amino acids. The V end was cut by 2 bases, the J end by 0 bases, with 7 bases between. Looked up from germline, CDR1 is WSHSY and CDR2 is SAAADI.

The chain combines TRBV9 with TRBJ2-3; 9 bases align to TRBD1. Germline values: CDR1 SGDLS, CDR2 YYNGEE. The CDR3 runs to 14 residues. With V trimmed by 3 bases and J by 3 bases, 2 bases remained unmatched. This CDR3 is CASSADRGTDTQYF. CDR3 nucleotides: TGTGCCAGCAGCGCGGACAGGGGTACAGATACGCAGTATTTT.

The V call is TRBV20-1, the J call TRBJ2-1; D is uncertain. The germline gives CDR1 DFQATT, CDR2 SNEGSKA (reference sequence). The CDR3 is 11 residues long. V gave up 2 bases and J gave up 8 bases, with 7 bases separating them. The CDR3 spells CSARYSHEQFF. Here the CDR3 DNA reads TGCAGTGCTAGATACAGCCATGAGCAGTTCTTC.

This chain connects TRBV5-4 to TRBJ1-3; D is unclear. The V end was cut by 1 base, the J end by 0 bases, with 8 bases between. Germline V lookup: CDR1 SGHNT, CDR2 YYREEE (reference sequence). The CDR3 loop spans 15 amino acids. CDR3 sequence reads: CASSLFGPSGNTIYF. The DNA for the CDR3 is TGTGCCAGCAGCTTGTTCGGCCCCTCTGGAAACACCATATATTTT.

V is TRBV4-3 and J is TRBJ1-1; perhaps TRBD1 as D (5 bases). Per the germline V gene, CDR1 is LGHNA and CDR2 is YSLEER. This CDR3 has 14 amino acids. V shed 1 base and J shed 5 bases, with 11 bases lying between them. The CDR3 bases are TGCGCCAGCAGCCAAGGCGGGGGGGGGACTGAAGCTTTCTTT. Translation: CASSQGGGGTEAFF.

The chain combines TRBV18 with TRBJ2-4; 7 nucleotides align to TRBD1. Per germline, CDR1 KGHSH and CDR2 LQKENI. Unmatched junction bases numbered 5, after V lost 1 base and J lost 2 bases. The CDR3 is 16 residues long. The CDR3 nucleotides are TGTGCCAGCTCACCACTCCCGGGACAGACCAAAAACATTCAGTACTTC. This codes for CASSPLPGQTKNIQYF.

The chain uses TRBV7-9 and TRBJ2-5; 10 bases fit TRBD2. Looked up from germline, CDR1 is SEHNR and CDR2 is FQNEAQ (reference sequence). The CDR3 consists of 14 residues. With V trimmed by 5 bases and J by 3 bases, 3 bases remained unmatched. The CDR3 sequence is CASSPGLAEETQYF. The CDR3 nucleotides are TGTGCCAGCAGCCCCGGACTAGCGGAAGAGACCCAGTACTTC.

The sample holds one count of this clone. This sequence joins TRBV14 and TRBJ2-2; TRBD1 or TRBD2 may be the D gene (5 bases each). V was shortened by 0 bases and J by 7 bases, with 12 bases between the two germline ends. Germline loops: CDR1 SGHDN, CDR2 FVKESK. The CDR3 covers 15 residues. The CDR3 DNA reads TGTGCCAGCAGCCAAGAGGGGACCAGAGGCGGGGAGCTGTTTTTT. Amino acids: CASSQEGTRGGELFF.

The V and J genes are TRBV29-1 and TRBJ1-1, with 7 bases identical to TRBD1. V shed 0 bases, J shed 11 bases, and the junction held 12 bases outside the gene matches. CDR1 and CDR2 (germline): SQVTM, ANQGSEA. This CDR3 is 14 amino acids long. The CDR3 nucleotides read TGCAGCGTTGAAGATCCGAAAGGGGGCGCGTCGGCTTTCTTT. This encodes CSVEDPKGGASAFF.

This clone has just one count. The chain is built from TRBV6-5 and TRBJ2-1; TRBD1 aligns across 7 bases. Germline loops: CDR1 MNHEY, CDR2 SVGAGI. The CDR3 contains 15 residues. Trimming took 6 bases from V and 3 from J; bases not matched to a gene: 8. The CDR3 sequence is CASSHTGDGYNEQFF. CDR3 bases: TGTGCCAGCAGCCACACAGGGGACGGCTACAATGAGCAGTTCTTC.

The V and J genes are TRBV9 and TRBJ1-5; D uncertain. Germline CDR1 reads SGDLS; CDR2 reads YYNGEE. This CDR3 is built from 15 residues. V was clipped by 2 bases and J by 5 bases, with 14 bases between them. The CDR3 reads CASSVGVLGDQPQHF. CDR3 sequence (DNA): TGTGCCAGCAGCGTTGGAGTACTGGGAGATCAGCCCCAGCATTTT.

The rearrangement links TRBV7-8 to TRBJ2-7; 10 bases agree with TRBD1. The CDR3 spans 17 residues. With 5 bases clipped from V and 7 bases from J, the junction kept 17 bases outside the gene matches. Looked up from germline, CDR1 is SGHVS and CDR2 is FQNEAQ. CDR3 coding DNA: TGTGCCAGCAGCCAACCCCGGGACAGGGGACTAGAAGAAGAGCAGTACTTC. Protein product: CASSQPRDRGLEEEQYF. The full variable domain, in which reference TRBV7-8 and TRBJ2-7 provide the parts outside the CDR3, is GAGVSQSPRYKVAKRGQDVALRCDPISGHVSLFWYQQALGQGPEFLTYFQNEAQLDKSGLPSDRFFAERPEGSVSTLKIQRTQQEDSAVYLCASSQPRDRGLEEEQYFGPGTRLTVT.

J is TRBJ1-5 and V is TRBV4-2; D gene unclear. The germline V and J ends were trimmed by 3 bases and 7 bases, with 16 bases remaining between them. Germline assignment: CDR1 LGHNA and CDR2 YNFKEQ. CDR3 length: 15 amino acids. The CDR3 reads CASSQGVGFNQPQHF. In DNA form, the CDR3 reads TGTGCCAGCAGCCAGGGCGTCGGGTTCAACCAGCCCCAGCATTTT.

The CDR3 region is CASSAGLAGAETQYF. The CDR3 DNA follows: TGTGCCAGCAGCGCGGGACTAGCGGGGGCCGAGACCCAGTACTTC. This sequence joins TRBV9 and TRBJ2-5, with 14 positions matching TRBD2. CDR1 and CDR2 (germline): SGDLS, YYNGEE. After removal of 3 bases from V and 5 bases from J, the junction contained 3 bases not matched to a gene. This CDR3 is built from 15 residues.

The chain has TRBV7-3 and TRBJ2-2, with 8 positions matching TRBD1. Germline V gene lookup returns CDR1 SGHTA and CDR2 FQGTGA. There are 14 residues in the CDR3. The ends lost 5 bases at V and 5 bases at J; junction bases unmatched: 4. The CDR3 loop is CASSLGTGTGELFF. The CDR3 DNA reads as TGTGCCAGCAGCCTAGGGACAGGAACCGGGGAGCTGTTTTTT.